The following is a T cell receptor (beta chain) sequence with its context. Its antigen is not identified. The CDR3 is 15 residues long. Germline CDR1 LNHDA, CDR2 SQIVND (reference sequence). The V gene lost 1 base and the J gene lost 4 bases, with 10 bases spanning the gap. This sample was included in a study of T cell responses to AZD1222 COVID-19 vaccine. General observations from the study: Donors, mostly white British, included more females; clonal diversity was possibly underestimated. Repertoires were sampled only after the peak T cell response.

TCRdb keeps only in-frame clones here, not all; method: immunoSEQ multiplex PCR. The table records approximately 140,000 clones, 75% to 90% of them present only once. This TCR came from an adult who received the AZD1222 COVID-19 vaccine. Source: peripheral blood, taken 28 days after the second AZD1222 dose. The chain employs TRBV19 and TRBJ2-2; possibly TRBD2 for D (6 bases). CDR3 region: CASSIGGVRTGELFF. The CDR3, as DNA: TGTGCCAGTAGTATAGGGGGGGTTCGCACCGGGGAGCTGTTTTTT.